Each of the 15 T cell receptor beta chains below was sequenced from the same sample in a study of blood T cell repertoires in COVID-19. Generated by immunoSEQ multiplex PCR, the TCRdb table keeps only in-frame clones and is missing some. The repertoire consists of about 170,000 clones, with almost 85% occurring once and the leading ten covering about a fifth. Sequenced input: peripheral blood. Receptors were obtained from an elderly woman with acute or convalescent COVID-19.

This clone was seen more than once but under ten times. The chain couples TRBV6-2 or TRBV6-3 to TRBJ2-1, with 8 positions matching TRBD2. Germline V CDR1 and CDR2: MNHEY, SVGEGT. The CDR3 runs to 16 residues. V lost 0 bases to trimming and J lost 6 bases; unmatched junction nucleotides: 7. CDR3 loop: CASSYSSDLAGNEQFF. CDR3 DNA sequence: TGTGCCAGCAGTTACTCGAGCGATCTAGCGGGCAATGAGCAGTTCTTC.

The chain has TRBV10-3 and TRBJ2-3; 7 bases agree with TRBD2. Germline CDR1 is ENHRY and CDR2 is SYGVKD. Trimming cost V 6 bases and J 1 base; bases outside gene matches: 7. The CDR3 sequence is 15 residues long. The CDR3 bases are TGTGCCATCAGCGAGGGAGGGCGAGGCACAGATACGCAGTATTTT. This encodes CAISEGGRGTDTQYF.

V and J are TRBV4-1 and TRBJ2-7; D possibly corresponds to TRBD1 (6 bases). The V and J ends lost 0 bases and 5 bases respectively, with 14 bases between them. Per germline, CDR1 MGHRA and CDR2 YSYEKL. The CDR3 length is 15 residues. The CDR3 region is CASSQEGRGSDEQYF. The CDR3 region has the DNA TGCGCCAGCAGCCAAGAGGGCAGGGGTTCGGACGAGCAGTACTTC.

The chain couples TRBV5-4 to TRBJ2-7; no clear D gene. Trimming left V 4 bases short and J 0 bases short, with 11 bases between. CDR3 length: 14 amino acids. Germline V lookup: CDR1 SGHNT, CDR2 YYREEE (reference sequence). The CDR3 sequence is CASSPSLSSYEQYF. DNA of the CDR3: TGTGCCAGCAGCCCCTCCCTGAGCTCCTACGAGCAGTACTTC.

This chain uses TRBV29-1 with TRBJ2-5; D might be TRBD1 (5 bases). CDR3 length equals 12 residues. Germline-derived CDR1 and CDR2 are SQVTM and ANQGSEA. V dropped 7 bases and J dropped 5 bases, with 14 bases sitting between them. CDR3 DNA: TGCAGCGCCCCTGACAGTACGGAGACCCAGTACTTC. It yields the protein CSAPDSTETQYF.

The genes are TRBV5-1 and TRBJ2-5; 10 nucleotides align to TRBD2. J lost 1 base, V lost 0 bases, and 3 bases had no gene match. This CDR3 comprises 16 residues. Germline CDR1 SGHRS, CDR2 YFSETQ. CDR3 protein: CASSLDLAGAQETQYF. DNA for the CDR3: TGCGCCAGCAGCTTGGATCTAGCGGGAGCCCAAGAGACCCAGTACTTC. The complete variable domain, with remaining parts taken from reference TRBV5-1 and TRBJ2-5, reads KAGVTQTPRYLIKTRGQQVTLSCSPISGHRSVSWYQQTPGQGLQFLFEYFSETQRNKGNFPGRFSGRQFSNSRSEMNVSTLELGDSALYLCASSLDLAGAQETQYFGPGTRLLVL.

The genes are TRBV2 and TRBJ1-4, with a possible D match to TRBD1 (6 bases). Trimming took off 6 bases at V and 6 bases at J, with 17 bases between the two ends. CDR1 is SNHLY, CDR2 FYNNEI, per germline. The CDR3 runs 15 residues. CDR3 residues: CASRVTGRRDEKLFF. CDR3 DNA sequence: TGTGCCAGCAGGGTCACAGGGCGCAGGGATGAAAAACTGTTTTTT.

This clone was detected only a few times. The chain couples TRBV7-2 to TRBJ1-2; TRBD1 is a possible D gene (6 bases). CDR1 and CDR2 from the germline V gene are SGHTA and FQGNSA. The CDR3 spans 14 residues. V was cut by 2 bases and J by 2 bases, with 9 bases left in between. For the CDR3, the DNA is TGTGCCAGCAGCTTACAGGGGTGGAACTATGGCTACACCTTC. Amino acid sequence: CASSLQGWNYGYTF.

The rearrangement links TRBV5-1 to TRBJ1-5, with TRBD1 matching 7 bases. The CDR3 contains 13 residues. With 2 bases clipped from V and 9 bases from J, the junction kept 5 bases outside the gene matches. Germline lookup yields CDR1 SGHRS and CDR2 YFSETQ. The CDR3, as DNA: TGCGCCAGCAGCTTCGGGACAGACTGGCCCCAGCATTTT. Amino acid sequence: CASSFGTDWPQHF.

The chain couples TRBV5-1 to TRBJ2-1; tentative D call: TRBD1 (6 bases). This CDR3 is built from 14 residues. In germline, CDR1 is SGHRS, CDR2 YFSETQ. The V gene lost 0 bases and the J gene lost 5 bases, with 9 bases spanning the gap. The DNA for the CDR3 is TGCGCCAGCAGCTTGGCAACAGGGAACAATGAGCAGTTCTTC. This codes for CASSLATGNNEQFF.

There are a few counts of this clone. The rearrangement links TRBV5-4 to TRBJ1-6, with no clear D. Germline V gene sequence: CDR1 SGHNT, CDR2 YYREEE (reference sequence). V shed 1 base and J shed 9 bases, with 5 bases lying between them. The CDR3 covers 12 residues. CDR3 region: CASSLSGSPLHF. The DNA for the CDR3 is TGTGCCAGCAGCTTGTCGGGTTCACCCCTCCACTTT.

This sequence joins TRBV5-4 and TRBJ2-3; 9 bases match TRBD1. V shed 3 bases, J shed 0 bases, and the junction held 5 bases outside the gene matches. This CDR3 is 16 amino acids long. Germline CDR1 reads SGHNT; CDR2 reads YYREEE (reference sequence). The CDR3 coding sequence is TGTGCCAGCAGCTCCCGGGACAGGGCTAGCACAGATACGCAGTATTTT. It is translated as CASSSRDRASTDTQYF.

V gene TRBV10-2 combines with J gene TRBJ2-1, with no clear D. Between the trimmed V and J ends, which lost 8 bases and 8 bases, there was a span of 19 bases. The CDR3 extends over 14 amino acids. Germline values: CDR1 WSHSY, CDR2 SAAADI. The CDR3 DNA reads TGCGCCAGCCGTGTCGACTTAACTCTCTATGAGCAGTTCTTC. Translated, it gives CASRVDLTLYEQFF.

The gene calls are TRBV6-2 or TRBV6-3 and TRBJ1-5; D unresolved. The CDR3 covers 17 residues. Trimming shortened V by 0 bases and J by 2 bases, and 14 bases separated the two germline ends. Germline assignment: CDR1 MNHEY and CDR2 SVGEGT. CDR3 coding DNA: TGTGCCAGCAGTTACTCGAGCCTCAGGTTGGGCAATCAGCCCCAGCATTTT. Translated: CASSYSSLRLGNQPQHF.

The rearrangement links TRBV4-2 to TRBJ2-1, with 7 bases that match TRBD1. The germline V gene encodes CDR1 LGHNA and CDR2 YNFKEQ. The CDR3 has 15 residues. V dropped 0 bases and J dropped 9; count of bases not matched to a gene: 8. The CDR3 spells CASSQDSVQGSEQFF. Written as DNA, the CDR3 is TGTGCCAGCAGCCAAGACTCGGTACAGGGGAGTGAGCAGTTCTTC.